This TCR beta chain was identified during a study of OX40 agonist ivuxolimab in advanced cancers. In terms of the full investigation: Ivuxolimab was a fully human IgG2 agonistic monoclonal antibody targeting the costimulatory receptor OX40 (CD134). Intravenous ivuxolimab was administered to patients every 2 weeks at six dose levels: 0.01, 0.1, 0.3, 1.5, 3 and 10 mg/kg. Among the 52 dose-escalation patients, some 20 had hepatocellular carcinoma, roughly 15 melanoma, 9 renal cell carcinoma and 9 head and neck cancer. The dose-escalation cohort was roughly 83% male with a mean age of approximately 59 years, ranging from 23 to 79. Patients were allowed to have had prior anti-PD-1, anti-PD-L1 or anti-CTLA-4 therapy, and roughly 40% of the dose-escalation patients had previously received checkpoint inhibitors. Partial responses were achieved by three dose-escalation patients, of whom one had hepatocellular carcinoma and two had cutaneous melanoma. Peripheral TCRbeta sequencing was intended to test whether TCR sequence diversity was altered and clonal T-cell expansion was caused by ivuxolimab. The paper covers the monotherapy dose-escalation part of the phase I ivuxolimab trial, which included N of about 51 patients. What the authors observed across the whole study: Antigen specificity was not determined for the clonally expanded peripheral T cells. On average, CD8+ T cells showed more expanded clones than CD4+ T cells after ivuxolimab. In partial responders in the 0.1-3.0 mg/kg groups, normalized peripheral clonal expansion was found to be among the lowest, especially among CD8+ T cells. At doses of 0.1 to 3.0 mg/kg, clonal expansion of both CD4+ and CD8+ T cells in blood was seen between baseline and week 6. Low levels of normalized T-cell clonal expansion were also seen in some nonresponding patients.

Regarding this clone: The antigen this receptor binds is unknown. There are no base qualities to consult, and no much larger clone falls within one base.

Genomic DNA was isolated from the sorted cells so that the TCRbeta CDR3 region could be sequenced. The immunoSEQ Assay was used to sequence the TCRbeta CDR3 regions. The clones in this table, taken by TCRdb from immuneACCESS, are in-frame only. Not every clone is retained; where verified, under half of the shortfall comes from an unresolved V gene, and the cause of the rest is unknown. The sample table records some 150,000 clones; roughly 91% of these occur just once. The ten largest make up 1% of the sample. V gives up 2 bases and J gives up 4 bases, and the segment between their germline ends measures 8 bases. The germline V gene (reference sequence) supplies CDR1 MNHNY and CDR2 SVGAGI. From its cysteine to its phenylalanine, the CDR3 spans 14 amino acids. The DNA shown is the 42-base CDR3, in frame from base 1. Patients with a history of autoimmune disease or receiving systemic immunosuppression were excluded from the trial. Peripheral blood for TCR sequencing was drawn from every dose cohort at baseline, at cycle 4 day 1 and at cycle 7 day 1. The samples were drawn from a first-in-human, open-label, multicenter phase I dose-escalation trial of ivuxolimab. The trial enrolled adults with locally advanced or metastatic head and neck squamous cell, hepatocellular, melanoma or renal cell carcinoma. CD4+ and CD8+ T cells were sorted separately from peripheral blood before TCR sequencing.

Rearrangement joined TRBV6-6 to TRBJ1-4, with no reliable assignment of the D segment. This sequence was found in an adult with an advanced solid tumor such as melanoma, head and neck, liver or kidney cancer. Sequencing used CD4+ or CD8+ T cells sorted from blood, obtained in a trial of the OX40 agonist ivuxolimab. The nucleotides are TGTGCCAGCAGTTACAATATGTTTAATGAAAAACTGTTTTTT. It specifies CASSYNMFNEKLFF.